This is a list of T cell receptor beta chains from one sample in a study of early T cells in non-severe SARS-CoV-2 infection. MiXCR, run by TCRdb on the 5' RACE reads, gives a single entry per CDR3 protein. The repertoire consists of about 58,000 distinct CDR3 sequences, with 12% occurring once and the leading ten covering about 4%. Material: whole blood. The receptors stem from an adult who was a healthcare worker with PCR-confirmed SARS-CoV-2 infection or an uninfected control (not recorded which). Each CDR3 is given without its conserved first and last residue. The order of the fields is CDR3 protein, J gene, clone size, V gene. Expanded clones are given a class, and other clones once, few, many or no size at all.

CDR3aa: SAREGGARNTEAF
j_gene: TRBJ1-1
abundance: NA
v_gene: TRBV20-1

CDR3aa: ASSLATSWQY
j_gene: TRBJ2-7
abundance: NA
v_gene: TRBV28

CDR3aa: AWGLGSNQPQH
j_gene: TRBJ1-5
abundance: many
v_gene: TRBV30

CDR3aa: ASSLVRTSLDEQF
j_gene: TRBJ2-1
abundance: many
v_gene: TRBV7-9

CDR3aa: ASTPRSSAANTEAF
j_gene: TRBJ1-1
abundance: many
v_gene: TRBV2

CDR3aa: AISEDQGATGYT
j_gene: TRBJ1-2
abundance: few
v_gene: TRBV10-3

CDR3aa: ASSLDRNRAF
j_gene: TRBJ1-1
abundance: few
v_gene: TRBV11-1

CDR3aa: ASTQLAF
j_gene: TRBJ1-1
abundance: few
v_gene: TRBV23-1

CDR3aa: ASSLSLAGETGELF
j_gene: TRBJ2-2
abundance: many
v_gene: TRBV11-3

CDR3aa: ASSQRQGNTETQY
j_gene: TRBJ2-5
abundance: many
v_gene: TRBV12-3/TRBV12-4

CDR3aa: ASILSGTGNTGELF
j_gene: TRBJ2-2
abundance: many
v_gene: TRBV12-3/TRBV12-4

CDR3aa: ATQAGSYNEQF
j_gene: TRBJ2-1
abundance: many
v_gene: TRBV24-1

CDR3aa: ASSAWTGDGETQY
j_gene: TRBJ2-5
abundance: few
v_gene: TRBV9

CDR3aa: ASSSRTLTYGYT
j_gene: TRBJ1-2
abundance: many
v_gene: TRBV9

CDR3aa: ASSPGGAGAPGELF
j_gene: TRBJ2-2
abundance: NA
v_gene: TRBV5-1

CDR3aa: ASSEGPGELF
j_gene: TRBJ2-2
abundance: NA
v_gene: TRBV2

CDR3aa: ASSSSGTGGYGYT
j_gene: TRBJ1-2
abundance: once
v_gene: TRBV12-3/TRBV12-4

CDR3aa: ASSLTAWGSVASGANVLT
j_gene: TRBJ2-6
abundance: few
v_gene: TRBV7-3

CDR3aa: ASGRDRGSYEQY
j_gene: TRBJ2-7
abundance: few
v_gene: TRBV7-2

CDR3aa: ASSLEAGSPLH
j_gene: TRBJ1-6
abundance: many
v_gene: TRBV7-2

CDR3aa: ASSQGMLGDTGELF
j_gene: TRBJ2-2
abundance: NA
v_gene: TRBV4-1

CDR3aa: ATSDPGTSSYNEQF
j_gene: TRBJ2-1
abundance: NA
v_gene: TRBV24-1

CDR3aa: ASSRDRHNEQF
j_gene: TRBJ2-1
abundance: NA
v_gene: TRBV11-1

CDR3aa: ASSPRTSDTGELF
j_gene: TRBJ2-2
abundance: NA
v_gene: TRBV18

CDR3aa: ASSLGAGAF
j_gene: TRBJ1-1
abundance: many
v_gene: TRBV28

CDR3aa: ASSLALAGTYEQY
j_gene: TRBJ2-7
abundance: few
v_gene: TRBV7-9

CDR3aa: ASSPRGLGETQY
j_gene: TRBJ2-5
abundance: many
v_gene: TRBV18

CDR3aa: ASSLGAGLADPRSGNEQF
j_gene: TRBJ2-1
abundance: NA
v_gene: TRBV12-3/TRBV12-4

CDR3aa: SQVGASGLHSTDTQY
j_gene: TRBJ2-3
abundance: few
v_gene: TRBV20-1

CDR3aa: ASSLEASGYEQY
j_gene: TRBJ2-7
abundance: few
v_gene: TRBV7-9